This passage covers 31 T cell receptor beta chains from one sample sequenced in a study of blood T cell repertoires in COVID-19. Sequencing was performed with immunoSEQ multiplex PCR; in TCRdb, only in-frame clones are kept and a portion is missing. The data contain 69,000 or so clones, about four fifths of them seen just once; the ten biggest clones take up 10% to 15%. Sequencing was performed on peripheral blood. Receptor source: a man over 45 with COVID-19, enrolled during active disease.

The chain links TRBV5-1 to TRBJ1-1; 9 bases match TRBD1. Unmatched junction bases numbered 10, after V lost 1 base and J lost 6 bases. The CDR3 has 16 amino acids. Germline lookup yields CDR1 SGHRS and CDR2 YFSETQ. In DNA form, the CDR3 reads TGCGCCAGCAGCTTGAAATTGGGGACAGGGTCTTCTGAAGCTTTCTTT. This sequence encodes CASSLKLGTGSSEAFF.

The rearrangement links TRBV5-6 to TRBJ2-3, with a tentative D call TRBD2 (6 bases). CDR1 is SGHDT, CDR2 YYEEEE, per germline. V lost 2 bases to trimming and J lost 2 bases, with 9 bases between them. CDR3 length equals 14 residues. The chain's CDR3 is CASSLAGSTDTQYF. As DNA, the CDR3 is TGTGCCAGCAGCTTAGCGGGTTCCACAGATACGCAGTATTTT.

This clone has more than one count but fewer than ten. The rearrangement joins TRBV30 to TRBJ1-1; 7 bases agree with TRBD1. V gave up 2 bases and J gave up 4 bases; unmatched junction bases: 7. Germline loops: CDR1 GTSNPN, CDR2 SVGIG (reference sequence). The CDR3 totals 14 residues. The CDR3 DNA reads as TGTGCCTGGAGTACCCAGACAGGGATCACTGAAGCTTTCTTT. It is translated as CAWSTQTGITEAFF.

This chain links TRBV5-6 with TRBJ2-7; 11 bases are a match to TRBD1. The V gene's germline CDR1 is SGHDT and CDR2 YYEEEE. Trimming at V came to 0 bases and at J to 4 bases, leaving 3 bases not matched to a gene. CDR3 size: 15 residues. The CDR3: CASSLEGTGGYEQYF. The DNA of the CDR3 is TGTGCCAGCAGCTTGGAAGGGACAGGGGGTTACGAGCAGTACTTC.

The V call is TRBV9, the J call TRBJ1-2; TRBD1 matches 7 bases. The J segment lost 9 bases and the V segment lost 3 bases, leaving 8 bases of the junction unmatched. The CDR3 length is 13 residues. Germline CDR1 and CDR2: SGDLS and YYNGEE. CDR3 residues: CASSGRDRASYTF. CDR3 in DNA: TGTGCCAGCAGCGGACGGGACAGAGCTAGCTACACCTTC.

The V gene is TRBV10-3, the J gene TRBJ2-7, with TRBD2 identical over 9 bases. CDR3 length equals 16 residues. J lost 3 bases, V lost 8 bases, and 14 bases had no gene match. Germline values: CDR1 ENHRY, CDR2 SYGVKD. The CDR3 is CAIGTLAGGYSYEQYF. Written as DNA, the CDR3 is TGTGCCATCGGCACCCTCGCGGGGGGGTACAGCTACGAGCAGTACTTC.

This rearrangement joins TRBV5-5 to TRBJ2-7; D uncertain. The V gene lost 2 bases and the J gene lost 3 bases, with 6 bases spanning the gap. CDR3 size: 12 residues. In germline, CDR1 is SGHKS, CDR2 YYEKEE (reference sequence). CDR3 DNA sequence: TGTGCCAGCAGCTTAACAGACTACGAGCAGTACTTC. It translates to CASSLTDYEQYF.

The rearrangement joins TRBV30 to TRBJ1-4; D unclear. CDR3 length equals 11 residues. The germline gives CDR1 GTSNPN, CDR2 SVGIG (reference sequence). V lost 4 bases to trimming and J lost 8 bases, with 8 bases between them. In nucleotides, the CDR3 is TGTGCCTGGACCCGCCGGGAAAAACTGTTTTTT. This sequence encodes CAWTRREKLFF.

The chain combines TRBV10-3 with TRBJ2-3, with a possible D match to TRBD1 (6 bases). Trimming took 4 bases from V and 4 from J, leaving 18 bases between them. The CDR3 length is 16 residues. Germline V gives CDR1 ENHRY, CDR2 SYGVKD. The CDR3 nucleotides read TGTGCCATCAGTGGTCAATTATCCAGGGGCCCAGATACGCAGTATTTT. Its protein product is CAISGQLSRGPDTQYF.

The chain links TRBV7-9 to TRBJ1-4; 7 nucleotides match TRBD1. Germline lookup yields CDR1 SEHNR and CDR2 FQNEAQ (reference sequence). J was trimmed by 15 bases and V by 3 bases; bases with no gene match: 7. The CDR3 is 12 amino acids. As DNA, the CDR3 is TGTGCCAGCAGCTTTGACGACAGGGAGTTGTTTTTT. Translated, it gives CASSFDDRELFF.

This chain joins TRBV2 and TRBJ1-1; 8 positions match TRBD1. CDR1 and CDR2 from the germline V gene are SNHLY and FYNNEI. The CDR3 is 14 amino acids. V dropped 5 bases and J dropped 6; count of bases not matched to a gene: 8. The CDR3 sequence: CASSRSQGAPEAFF. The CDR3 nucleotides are TGTGCCAGCAGTCGCTCCCAGGGGGCTCCTGAAGCTTTCTTT.

The CDR3 protein is CAGHGGADYNEQFF. The CDR3, as DNA: TGTGCCGGCCACGGGGGGGCCGACTACAATGAGCAGTTCTTC. The chain is built from TRBV6-5 and TRBJ2-1; 8 nucleotides line up with TRBD2. Germline assignment: CDR1 MNHEY and CDR2 SVGAGI. This CDR3 region has 14 residues. The trim removed 11 bases at V and 3 bases at J, leaving 9 bases unmatched.

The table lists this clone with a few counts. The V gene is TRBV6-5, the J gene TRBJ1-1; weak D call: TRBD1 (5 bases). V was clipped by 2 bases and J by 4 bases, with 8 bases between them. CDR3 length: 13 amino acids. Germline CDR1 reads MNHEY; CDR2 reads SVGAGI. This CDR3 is CASSYGGSTEAFF. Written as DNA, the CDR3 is TGTGCCAGCAGTTACGGGGGGAGCACTGAAGCTTTCTTT.

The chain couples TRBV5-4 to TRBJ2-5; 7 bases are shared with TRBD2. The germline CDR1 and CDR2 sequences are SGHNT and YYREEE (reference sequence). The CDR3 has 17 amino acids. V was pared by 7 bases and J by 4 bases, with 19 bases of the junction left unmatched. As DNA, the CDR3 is TGTGCCAGCGTAAAGACGGTTCGTGGGGGGGTAGGAGAGACCCAGTACTTC. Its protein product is CASVKTVRGGVGETQYF.

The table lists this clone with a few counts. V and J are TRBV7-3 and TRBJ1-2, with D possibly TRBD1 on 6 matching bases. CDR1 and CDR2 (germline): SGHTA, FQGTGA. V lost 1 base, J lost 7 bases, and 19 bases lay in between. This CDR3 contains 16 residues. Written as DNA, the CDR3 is TGTGCCAGCAGCTTAAATAAGGGCAGGGGATCATTTGGCTACACCTTC. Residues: CASSLNKGRGSFGYTF.

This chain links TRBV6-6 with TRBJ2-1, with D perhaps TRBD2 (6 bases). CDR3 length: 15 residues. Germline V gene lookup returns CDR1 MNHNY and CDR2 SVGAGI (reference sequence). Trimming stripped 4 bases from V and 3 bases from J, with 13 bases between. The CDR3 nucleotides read TGTGCCAGCAGTTGGGGGACTGGGGACTACAATGAGCAGTTCTTC. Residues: CASSWGTGDYNEQFF.

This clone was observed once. CDR3 sequence: CASKFGGENSPLHF. DNA for the CDR3: TGTGCCAGCAAATTTGGAGGGGAGAATTCACCCCTCCACTTT. The chain combines TRBV6-5 with TRBJ1-6; possibly TRBD1 for D (5 bases). The CDR3 sequence is 14 residues long. Trimming left V 7 bases short and J 7 bases short, with 14 bases between. Germline V gene data show CDR1 as MNHEY and CDR2 as SVGAGI.

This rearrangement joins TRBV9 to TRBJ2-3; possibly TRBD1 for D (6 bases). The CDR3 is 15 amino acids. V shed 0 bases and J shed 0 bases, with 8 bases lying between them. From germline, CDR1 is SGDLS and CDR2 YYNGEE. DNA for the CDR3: TGTGCCAGCAGCGTAGGTCAGGGGAGCACAGATACGCAGTATTTT. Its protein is CASSVGQGSTDTQYF.

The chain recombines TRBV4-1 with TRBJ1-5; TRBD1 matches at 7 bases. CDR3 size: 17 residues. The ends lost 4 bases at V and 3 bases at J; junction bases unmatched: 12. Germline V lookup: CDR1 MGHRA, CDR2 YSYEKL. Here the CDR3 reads CASSPRGRTGNNQPQHF. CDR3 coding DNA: TGCGCCAGCAGCCCCAGAGGTCGGACAGGTAACAATCAGCCCCAGCATTTT.

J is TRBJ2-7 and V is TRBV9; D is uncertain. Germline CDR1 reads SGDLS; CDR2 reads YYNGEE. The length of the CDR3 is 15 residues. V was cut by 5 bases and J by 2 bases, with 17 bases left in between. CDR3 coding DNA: TGTGCCAGCAGTGAGGAGCCGACTTGGGCCTACGAGCAGTACTTC. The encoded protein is CASSEEPTWAYEQYF.

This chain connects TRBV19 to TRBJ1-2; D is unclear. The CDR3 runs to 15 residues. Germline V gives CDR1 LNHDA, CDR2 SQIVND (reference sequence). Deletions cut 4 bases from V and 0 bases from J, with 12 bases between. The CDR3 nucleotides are TGTGCCAGTAGTAAGGATTACAGTTCTAACTATGGCTACACCTTC. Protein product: CASSKDYSSNYGYTF.

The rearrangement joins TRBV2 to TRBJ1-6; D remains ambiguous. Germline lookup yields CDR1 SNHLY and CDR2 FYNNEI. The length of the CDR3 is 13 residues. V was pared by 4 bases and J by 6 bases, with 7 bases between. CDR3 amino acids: CASSVAVNSPLHF. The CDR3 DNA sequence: TGTGCCAGCAGTGTGGCAGTTAATTCACCCCTCCACTTT.

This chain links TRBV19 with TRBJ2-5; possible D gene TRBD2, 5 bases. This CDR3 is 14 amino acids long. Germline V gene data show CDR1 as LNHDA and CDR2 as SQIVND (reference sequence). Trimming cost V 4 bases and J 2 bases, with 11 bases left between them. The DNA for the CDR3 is TGTGCCAGTAGTACACTAGGCCTTCAAGAGACCCAGTACTTC. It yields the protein CASSTLGLQETQYF.

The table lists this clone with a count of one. CDR3 in DNA: TGTGCCAGCGAAATCGATCGACAGGGGTCCTCAGGCTATGGCTACACCTTC. Its translation is CASEIDRQGSSGYGYTF. The rearrangement uses TRBV7-9 and TRBJ1-2; 8 bases align to TRBD1. Unmatched junction bases numbered 18, after V lost 8 bases and J lost 4 bases. CDR3 size: 17 residues. The V gene's germline CDR1 is SEHNR and CDR2 FQNEAQ (reference sequence).

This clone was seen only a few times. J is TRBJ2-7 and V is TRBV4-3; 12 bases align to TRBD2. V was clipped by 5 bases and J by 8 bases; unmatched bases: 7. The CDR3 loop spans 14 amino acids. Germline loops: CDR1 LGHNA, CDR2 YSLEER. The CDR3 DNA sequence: TGCGCCAGCAGCTTTAGGCTAGCGGGGGGGCAGCAGTACTTC. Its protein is CASSFRLAGGQQYF.

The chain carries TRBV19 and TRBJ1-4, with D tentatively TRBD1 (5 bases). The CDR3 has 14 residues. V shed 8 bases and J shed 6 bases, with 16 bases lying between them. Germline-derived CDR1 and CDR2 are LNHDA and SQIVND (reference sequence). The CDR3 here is CASGTDSAYEKLFF. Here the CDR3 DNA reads TGTGCCAGTGGAACCGACAGTGCGTATGAAAAACTGTTTTTT.

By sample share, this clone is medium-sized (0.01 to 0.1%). CDR3 residues: CASTQGGPNTEAFF. The CDR3 nucleotides are TGTGCCAGCACCCAGGGGGGTCCGAACACTGAAGCTTTCTTT. This rearrangement joins TRBV6-6 to TRBJ1-1, with 7 bases fitting TRBD1. J lost 1 base, V lost 7 bases, and 6 bases had no gene match. CDR3 length: 14 residues. Germline CDR1 reads MNHNY; CDR2 reads SVGAGI (reference sequence).

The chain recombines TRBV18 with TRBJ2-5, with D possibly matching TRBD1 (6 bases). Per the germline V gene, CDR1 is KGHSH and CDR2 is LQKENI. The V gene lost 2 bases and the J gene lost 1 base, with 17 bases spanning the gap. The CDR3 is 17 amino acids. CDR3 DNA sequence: TGTGCCAGCTCACCAGGGTATCAAGGGGACATCCAAGAGACCCAGTACTTC. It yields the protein CASSPGYQGDIQETQYF.

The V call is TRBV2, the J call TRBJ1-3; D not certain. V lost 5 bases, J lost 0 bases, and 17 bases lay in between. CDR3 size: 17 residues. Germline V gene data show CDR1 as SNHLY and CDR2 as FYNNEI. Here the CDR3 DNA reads TGTGCCAGCAGTCTTGGACTCCTGATACACTCTGGAAACACCATATATTTT. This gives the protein CASSLGLLIHSGNTIYF.

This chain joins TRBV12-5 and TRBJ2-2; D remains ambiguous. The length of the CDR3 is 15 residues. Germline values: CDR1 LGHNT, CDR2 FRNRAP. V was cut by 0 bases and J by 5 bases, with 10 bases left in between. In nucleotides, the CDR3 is TGTGCTAGTGGTTTGGTGGGCAGTCCGACCGGGGAGCTGTTTTTT. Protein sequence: CASGLVGSPTGELFF.

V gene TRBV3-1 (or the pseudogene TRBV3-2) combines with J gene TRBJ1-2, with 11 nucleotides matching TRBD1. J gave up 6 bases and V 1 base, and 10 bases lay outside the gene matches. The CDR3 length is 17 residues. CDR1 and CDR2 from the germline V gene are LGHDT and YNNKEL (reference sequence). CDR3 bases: TGTGCCAGCAGCCAAGCCCGATTGGACAGGGGGCCTAATGGCTACACCTTC. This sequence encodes CASSQARLDRGPNGYTF.